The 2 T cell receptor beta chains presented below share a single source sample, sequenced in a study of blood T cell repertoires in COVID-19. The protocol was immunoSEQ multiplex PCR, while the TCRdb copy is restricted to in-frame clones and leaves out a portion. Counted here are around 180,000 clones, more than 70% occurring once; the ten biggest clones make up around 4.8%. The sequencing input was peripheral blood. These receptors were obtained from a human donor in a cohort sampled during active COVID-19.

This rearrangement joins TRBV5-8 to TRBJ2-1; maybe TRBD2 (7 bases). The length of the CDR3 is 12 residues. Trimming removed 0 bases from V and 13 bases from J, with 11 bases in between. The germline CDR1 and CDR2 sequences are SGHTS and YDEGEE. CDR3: CASSLVGGAQFF. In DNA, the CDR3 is TGTGCCAGCAGCTTGGTGGGGGGGGCTCAGTTCTTC. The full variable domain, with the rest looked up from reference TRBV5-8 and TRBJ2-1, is EAGVTQSPTHLIKTRGQQATLRCSPISGHTSVYWYQQALGLGLQFLLWYDEGEERNRGNFPPRFSGRQFPNYSSELNVNALELEDSALYLCASSLVGGAQFFGPGTRLTVL.

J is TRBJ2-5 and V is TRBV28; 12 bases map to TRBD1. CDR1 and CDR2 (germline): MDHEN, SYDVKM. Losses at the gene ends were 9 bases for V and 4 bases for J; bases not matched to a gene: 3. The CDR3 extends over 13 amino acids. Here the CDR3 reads CASGTGGGETQYF. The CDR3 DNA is TGTGCCAGTGGGACAGGGGGCGGAGAGACCCAGTACTTC.